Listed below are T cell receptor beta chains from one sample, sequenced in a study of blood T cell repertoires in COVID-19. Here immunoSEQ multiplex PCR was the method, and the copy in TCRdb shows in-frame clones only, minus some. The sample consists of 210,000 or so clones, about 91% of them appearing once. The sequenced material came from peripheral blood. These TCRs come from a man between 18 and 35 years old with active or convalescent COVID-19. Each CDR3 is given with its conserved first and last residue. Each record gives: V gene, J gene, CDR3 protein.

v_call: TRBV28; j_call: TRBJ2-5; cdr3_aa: CASSLYAHAPGETQYF
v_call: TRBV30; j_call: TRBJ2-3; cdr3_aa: CASGGRRTDTQYF
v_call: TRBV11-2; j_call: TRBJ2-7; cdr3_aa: CASSLGTGFYEQYF
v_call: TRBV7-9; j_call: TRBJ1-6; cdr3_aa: CASSPTGQTLHF
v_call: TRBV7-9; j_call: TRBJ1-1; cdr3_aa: CASSLITGALAEAFF
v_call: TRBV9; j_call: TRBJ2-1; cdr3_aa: CASSVATGVYNEQFF
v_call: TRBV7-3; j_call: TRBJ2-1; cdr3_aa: CASRSLPAGVADEQFF
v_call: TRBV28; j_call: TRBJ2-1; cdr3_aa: CASSAPGLGTYNEQFF
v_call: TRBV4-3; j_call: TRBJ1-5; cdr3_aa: CASSRDRGINQPQHF
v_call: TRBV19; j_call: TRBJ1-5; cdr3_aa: CASSYTIGSNQPQHF
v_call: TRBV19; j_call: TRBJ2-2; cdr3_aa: CASSTAATTNTGELFF
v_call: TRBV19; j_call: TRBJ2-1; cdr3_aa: CASSMLTPSYNEQFF
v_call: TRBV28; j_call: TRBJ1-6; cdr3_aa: CASSLYPSNSPLHF
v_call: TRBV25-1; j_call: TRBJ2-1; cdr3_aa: CASSEGLGEFF
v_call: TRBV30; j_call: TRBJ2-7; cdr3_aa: CAWRPFGTGVNEQYF
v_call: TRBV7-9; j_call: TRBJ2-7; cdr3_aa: CASGLGLAVSYEQYF
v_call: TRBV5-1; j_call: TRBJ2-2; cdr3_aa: CASSLGQGAGGTYTGELFF
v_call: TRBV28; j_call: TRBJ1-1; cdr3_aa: CASSFLGIDTEAFF
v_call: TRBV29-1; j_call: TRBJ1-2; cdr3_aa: CSVGYRGRGYGYTF
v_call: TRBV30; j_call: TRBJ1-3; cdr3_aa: CAWSVRGGNTIYF
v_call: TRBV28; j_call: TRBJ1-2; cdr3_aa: CASRTVNYGYTF
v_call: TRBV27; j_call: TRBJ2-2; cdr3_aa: CASRERGQGRTGELFF
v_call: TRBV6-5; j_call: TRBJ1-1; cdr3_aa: CATYSDRPNTEAFF
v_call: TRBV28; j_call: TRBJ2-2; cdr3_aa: CASWRSGTLNTGELFF
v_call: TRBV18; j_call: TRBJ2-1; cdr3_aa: CAGTGGRFDEQFF
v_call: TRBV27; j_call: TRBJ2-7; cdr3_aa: CASSRTSGRVPYEQYF
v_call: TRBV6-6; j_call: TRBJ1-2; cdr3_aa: CASITPGTGSNGYTF
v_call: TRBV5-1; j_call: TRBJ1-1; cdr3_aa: CASSLEWGNTEAFF
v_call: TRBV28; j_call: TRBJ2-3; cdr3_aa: CASSDGGRGSDTQYF
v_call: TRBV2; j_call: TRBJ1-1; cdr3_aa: CASRTGGGTEAFF
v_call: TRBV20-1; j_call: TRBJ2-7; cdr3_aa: CSASSEVSGVENEQYF
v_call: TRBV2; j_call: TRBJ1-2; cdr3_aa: CASSPGGRYGYTF
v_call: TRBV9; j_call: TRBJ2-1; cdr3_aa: CASSTLGLAGLGEQFF
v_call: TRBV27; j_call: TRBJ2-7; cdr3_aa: CASSFGGGYEQYF
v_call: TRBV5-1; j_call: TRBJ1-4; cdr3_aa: CASSFNRAGYEKLFF
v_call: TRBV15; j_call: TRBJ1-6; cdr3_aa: CATSRTGWGASPLHF
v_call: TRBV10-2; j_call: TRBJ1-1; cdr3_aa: CASSESDERHTEAFF
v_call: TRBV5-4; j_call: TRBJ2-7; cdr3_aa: CASSLRLAGVDEQYF
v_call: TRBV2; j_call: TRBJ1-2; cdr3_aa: CASSGAGYYGYTF
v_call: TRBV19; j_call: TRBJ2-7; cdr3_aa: CASSIPPGQGPYEQYF
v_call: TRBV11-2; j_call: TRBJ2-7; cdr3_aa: CASSLWSDSYEQYF
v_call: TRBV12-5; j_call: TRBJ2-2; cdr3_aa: CASGLGDGELFF
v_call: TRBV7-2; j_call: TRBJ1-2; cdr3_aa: CASSPGTVQGYTF